This T cell receptor (beta chain) came from a study of radiation and T cells in renal cell carcinoma. The study's findings and limits: From baseline, blood top tumor clonotypes peaked at 2 weeks post-radiation. No pretreatment tumor biopsies were available for baseline clonotypes.

V gave up 3 bases and J gave up 0 bases, with 5 bases separating them. This CDR3 has 14 residues. Germline V gene data show CDR1 as SEHNR and CDR2 as FQNEAQ (reference sequence). Notes on this clone: Its target is unknown.

The data were produced by immunoSEQ multiplex PCR, yet TCRdb's version contains in-frame clones alone and is incomplete. The table shows about 77,000 clones, with roughly 85% occurring only once. The time point here: blood 4 weeks post-SBRT, at nephrectomy. Described treatment: 15 Gy SBRT to primary tumor, nephrectomy 4 weeks later. Nephrectomy followed 15 Gy stereotactic body radiation by 4 weeks. The patient's renal cell carcinoma had clear cell pathology. The V call is TRBV7-9, the J call TRBJ1-4; D is unclear. The source of this sequence is a woman aged 55-75 years with renal cell carcinoma. This material consisted of blood, taken from a patient whose treatment included radiotherapy and nephrectomy. The CDR3 DNA reads TGTGCCAGCAGCTTCGATCCAACTAATGAAAAACTGTTTTTT. This sequence encodes CASSFDPTNEKLFF.